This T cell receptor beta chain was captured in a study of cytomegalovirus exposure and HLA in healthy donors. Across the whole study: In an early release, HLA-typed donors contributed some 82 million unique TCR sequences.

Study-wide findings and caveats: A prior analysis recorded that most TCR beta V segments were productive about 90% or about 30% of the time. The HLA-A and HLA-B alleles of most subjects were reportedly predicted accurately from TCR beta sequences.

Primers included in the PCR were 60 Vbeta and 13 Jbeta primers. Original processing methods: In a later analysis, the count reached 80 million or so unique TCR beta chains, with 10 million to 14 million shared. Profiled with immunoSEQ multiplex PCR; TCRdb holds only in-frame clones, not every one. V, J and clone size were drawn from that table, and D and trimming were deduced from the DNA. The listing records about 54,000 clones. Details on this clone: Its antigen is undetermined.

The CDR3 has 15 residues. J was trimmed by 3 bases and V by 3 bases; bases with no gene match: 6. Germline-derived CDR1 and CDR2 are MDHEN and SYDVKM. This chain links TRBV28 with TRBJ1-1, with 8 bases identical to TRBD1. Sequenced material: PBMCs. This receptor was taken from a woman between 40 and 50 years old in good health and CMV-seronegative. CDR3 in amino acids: CASSLAGQGDTEAFF. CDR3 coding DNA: TGTGCCAGCAGTTTGGCCGGACAGGGAGACACTGAAGCTTTCTTT.